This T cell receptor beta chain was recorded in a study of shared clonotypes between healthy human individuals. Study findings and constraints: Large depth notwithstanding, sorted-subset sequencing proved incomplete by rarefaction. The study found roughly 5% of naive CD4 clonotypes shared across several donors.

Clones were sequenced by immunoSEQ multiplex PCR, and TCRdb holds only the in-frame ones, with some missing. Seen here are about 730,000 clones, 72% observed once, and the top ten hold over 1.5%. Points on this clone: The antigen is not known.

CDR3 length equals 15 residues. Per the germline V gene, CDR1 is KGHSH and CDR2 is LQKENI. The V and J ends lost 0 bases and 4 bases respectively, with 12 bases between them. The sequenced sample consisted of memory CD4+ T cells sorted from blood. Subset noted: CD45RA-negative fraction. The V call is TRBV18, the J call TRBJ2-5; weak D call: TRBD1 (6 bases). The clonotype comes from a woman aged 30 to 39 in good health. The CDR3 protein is CASSPPGQGPETQYF. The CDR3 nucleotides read TGTGCCAGCTCACCACCGGGGCAGGGGCCAGAGACCCAGTACTTC.